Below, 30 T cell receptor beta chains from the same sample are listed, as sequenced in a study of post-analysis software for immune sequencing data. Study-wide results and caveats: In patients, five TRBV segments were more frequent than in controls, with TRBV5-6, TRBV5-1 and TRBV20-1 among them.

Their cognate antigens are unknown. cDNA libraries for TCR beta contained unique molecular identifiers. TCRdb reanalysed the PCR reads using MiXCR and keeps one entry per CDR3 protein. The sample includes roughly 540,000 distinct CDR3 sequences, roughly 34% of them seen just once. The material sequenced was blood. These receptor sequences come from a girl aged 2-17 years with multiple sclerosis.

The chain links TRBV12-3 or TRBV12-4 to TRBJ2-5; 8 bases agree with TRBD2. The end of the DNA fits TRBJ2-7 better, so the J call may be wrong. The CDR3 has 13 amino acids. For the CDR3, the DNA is TGTGCCAGCAAAGCGGGGGAGACCTACGAGCAGTACTTC. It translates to CASKAGETYEQYF.

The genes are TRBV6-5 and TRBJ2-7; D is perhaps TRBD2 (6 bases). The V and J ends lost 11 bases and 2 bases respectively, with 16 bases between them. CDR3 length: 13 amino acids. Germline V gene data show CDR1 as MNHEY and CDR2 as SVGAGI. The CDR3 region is CAGQLARTYEQYF. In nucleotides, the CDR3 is TGTGCCGGCCAACTAGCCAGAACCTACGAGCAGTACTTC.

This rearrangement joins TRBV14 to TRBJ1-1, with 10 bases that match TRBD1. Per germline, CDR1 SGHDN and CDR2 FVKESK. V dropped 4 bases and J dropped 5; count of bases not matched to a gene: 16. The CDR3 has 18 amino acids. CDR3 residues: CASSPDRGKKPGWTEAFF. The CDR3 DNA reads TGTGCCAGCAGCCCGGACAGGGGGAAAAAACCTGGGTGGACTGAAGCTTTCTTT.

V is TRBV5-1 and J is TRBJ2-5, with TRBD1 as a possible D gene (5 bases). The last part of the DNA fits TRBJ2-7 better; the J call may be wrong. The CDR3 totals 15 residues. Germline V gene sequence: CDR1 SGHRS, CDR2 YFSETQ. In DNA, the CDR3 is TGCGCCAGCAGCTTGGGATTCAGGGAACCATACGAGCAGTACTTC. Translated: CASSLGFREPYEQYF.

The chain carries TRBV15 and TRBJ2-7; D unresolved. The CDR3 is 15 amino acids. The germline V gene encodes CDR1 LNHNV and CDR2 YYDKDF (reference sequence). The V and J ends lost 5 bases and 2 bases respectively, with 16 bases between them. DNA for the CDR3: TGTGCCACCAGCCATAGCCTCGGGCTAGCCTACGAGCAGTACTTC. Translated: CATSHSLGLAYEQYF.

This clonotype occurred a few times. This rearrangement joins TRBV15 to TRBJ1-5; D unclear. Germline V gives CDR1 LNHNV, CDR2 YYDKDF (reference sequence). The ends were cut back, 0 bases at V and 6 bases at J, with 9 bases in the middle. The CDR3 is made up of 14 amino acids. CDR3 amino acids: CATSRDLGGQPQHF. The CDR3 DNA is TGTGCCACCAGCAGAGATCTGGGAGGTCAGCCCCAGCATTTT.

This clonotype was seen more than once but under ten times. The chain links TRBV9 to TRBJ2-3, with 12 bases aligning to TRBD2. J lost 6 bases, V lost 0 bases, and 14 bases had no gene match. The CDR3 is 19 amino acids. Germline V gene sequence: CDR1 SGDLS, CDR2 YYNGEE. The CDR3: CASSVAPLAGGHGVDTQYF. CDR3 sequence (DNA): TGTGCCAGCAGCGTAGCTCCCCTAGCGGGGGGGCATGGTGTGGATACGCAGTATTTT. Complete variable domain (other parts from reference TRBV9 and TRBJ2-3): DSGVTQTPKHLITATGQRVTLRCSPRSGDLSVYWYQQSLDQGLQFLIQYYNGEERAKGNILERFSAQQFPDLHSELNLSSLELGDSALYFCASSVAPLAGGHGVDTQYFGPGTRLTVL.

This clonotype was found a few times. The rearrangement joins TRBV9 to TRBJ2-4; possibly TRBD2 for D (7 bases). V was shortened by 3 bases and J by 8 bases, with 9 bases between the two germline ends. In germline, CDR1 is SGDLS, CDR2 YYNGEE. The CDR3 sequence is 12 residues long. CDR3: CASSEGGDIQYF. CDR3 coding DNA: TGTGCCAGCAGCGAGGGGGGGGACATTCAGTACTTC.

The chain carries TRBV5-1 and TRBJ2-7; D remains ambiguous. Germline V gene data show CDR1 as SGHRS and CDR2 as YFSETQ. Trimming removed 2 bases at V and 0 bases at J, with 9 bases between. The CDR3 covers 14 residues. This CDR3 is CASSFDEVSYEQYF. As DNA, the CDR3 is TGCGCCAGCAGCTTTGACGAGGTCTCCTACGAGCAGTACTTC.

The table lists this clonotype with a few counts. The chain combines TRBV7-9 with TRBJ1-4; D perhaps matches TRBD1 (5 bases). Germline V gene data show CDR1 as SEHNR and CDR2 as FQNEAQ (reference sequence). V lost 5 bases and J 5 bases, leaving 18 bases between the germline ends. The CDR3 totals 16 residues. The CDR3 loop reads CASSPRGIGRNEKLFF. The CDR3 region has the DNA TGTGCCAGCAGCCCCCGGGGGATAGGAAGAAATGAAAAACTGTTTTTT. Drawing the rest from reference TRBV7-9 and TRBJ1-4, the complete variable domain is DTGVSQNPRHKITKRGQNVTFRCDPISEHNRLYWYRQTLGQGPEFLTYFQNEAQLEKSRLLSDRFSAERPKGSFSTLEIQRTEQGDSAMYLCASSPRGIGRNEKLFFGSGTQLSVL.

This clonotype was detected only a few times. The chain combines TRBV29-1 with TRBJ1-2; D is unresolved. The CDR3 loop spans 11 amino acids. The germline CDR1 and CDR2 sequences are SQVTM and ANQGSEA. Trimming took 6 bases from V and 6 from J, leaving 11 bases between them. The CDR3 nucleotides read TGCAGCGTAGTATTGAGGGATGGCTACACCTTC. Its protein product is CSVVLRDGYTF.

DNA for the CDR3: TGTGCCATCAGTGAACAGGGATTGCCCCAGCATTTT. Translation: CAISEQGLPQHF. The gene calls are TRBV10-3 and TRBJ1-5, with a tentative D call TRBD1 (6 bases). This CDR3 spans 12 amino acids. Germline V gene lookup returns CDR1 ENHRY and CDR2 SYGVKD. Between the trimmed V and J ends, which lost 3 bases and 9 bases, there was a span of 9 bases.

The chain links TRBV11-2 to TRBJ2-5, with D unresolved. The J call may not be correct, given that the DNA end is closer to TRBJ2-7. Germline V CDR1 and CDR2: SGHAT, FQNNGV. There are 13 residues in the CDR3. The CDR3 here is CASSLAQPGEQYF. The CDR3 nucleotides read TGTGCCAGCAGCTTAGCCCAACCGGGCGAGCAGTACTTC.

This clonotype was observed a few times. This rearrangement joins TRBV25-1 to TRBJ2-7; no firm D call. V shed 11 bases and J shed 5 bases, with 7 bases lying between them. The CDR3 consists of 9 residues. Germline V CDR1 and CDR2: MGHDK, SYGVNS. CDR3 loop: CAVGNEQYF. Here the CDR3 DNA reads TGTGCCGTAGGGAACGAGCAGTACTTC.

The CDR3 loop is CASSPKGRATQYF. CDR3 DNA: TGTGCCAGCAGTCCGAAGGGACGAGCGACGCAGTATTTT. The chain carries TRBV12-3 or TRBV12-4 and TRBJ2-3; D may match TRBD1 or TRBD2 (5 bases each). V was cut by 5 bases and J by 9 bases, with 15 bases left in between. The CDR3 loop spans 13 amino acids.

CDR3 DNA: TGTGCCAGCAGTCCCCCCCAAAGTTCACCCCTCCACTTT. Encoded protein: CASSPPQSSPLHF. The rearrangement uses TRBV12-3 or TRBV12-4 and TRBJ1-6, with D unresolved. Trimming shortened V by 5 bases and J by 9 bases, and 11 bases separated the two germline ends. The CDR3 loop spans 13 amino acids.

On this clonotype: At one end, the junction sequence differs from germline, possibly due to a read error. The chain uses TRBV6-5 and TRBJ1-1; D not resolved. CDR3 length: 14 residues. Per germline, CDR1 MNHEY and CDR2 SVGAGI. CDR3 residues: CASSYVVEYTETFF. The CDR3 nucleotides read TGTGCCAGCAGTTATGTGGTAGAGTACACTGAAACTTTCTTT.

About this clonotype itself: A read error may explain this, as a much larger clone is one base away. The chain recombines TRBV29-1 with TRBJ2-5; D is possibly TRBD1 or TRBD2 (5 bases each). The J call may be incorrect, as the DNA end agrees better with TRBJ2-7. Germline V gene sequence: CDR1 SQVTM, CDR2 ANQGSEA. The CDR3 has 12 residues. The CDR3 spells CSGRGSLYEQYF. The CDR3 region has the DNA TGCAGCGGCCGGGGCAGCCTTTACGAGCAGTACTTC.

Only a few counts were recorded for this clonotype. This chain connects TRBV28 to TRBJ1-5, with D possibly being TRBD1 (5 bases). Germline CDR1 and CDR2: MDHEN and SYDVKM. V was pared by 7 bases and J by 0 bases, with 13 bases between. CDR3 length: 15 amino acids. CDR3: CASNHRTPSNQPQHF. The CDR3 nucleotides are TGTGCCAGCAACCACAGGACACCTAGCAATCAGCCCCAGCATTTT.

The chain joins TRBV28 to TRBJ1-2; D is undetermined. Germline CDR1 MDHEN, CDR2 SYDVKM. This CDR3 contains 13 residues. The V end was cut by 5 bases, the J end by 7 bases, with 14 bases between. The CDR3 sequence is CASSVTMTTGYTF. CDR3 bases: TGTGCCAGCAGTGTGACAATGACAACTGGCTACACCTTC.

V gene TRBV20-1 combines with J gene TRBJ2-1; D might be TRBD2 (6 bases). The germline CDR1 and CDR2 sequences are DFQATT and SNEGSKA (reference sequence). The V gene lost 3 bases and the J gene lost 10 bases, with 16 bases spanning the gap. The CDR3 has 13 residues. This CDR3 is CSARDPSVVEQFF. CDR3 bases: TGCAGTGCTAGGGACCCTAGCGTGGTCGAGCAGTTCTTC.

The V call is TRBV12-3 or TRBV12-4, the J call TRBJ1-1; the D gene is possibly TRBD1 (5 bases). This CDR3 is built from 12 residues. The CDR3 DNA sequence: TGTGCGAGTCGGGGGGTGGGCACTGAAGCTTTCTTT. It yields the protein CASRGVGTEAFF.

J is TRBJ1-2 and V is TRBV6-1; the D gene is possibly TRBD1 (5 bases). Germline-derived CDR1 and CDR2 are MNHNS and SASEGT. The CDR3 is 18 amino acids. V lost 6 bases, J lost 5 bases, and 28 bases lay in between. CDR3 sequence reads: CASSPLVRGPTKGYGYTF. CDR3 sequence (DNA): TGTGCCAGCAGCCCCCTAGTGAGGGGACCCACAAAAGGGTATGGCTACACCTTC.

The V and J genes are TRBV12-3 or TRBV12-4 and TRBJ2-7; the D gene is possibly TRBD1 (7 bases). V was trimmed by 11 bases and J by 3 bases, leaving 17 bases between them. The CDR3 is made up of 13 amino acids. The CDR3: CASGGAGYYEQYF. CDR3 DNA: TGTGCCTCAGGGGGAGCGGGCTACTACGAGCAGTACTTC.

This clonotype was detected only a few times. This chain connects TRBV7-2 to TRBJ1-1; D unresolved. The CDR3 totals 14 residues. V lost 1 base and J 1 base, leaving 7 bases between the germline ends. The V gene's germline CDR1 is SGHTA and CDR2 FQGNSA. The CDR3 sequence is CASSLELTNTEAFF. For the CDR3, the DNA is TGTGCCAGCAGCTTAGAACTCACGAACACTGAAGCTTTCTTT.

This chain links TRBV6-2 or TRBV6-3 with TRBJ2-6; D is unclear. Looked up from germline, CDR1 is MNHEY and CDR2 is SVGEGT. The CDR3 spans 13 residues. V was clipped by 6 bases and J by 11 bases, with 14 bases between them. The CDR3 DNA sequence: TGTGCCAGCAGCCCCTCGGTTTGGGACGTCCTGACTTTC. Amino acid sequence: CASSPSVWDVLTF.

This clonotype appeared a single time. CDR3 nucleotides: TGCAGTGCTGTCGAGGGGGACACTGAAGCTTTCTTT. As protein: CSAVEGDTEAFF. The chain employs TRBV20-1 and TRBJ1-1; possibly TRBD1 for D (6 bases). Between the trimmed V and J ends, which lost 5 bases and 3 bases, there was a span of 10 bases. Per germline, CDR1 DFQATT and CDR2 SNEGSKA (reference sequence). The CDR3 consists of 12 residues.

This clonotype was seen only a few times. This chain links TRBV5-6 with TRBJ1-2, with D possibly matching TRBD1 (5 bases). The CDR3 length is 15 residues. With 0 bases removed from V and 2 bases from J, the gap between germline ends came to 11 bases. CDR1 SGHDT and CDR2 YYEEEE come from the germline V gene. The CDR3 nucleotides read TGTGCCAGCAGCTTGGGGACAAGTCCCAACTATGGCTACACCTTC. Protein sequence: CASSLGTSPNYGYTF.

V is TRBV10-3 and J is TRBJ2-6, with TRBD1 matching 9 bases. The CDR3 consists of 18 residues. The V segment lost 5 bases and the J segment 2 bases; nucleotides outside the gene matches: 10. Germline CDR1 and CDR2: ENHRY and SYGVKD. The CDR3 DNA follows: TGTGCCATCAGTCAAAAGGGACAGGGCAAAGCTGGGGCCAACGTCCTGACTTTC. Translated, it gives CAISQKGQGKAGANVLTF.

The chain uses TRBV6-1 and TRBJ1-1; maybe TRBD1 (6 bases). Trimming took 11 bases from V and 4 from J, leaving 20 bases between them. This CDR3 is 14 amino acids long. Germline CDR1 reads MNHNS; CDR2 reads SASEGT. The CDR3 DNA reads TGTGCCTACAGGACAGTTCCAGGGGTCACTGAAGCTTTCTTT. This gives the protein CAYRTVPGVTEAFF.